This T cell receptor beta chain derives from a study of response to subunit inactivated influenza vaccine. Study-wide results and caveats: After each seasonal influenza vaccination, few new T cells are recruited, the authors suggested.

The V gene's germline CDR1 is MNHNS and CDR2 SASEGT. The V end lost 7 bases, the J end lost 1 base, and 18 bases lay between the germline ends. The CDR3 consists of 16 residues. TCRdb re-called the RT-PCR reads through MiXCR, storing one row per CDR3 protein. The sample contains approximately 490,000 distinct CDR3 sequences, 6.5% to 8% of which appear only once. As to this clonotype: The antigen is undetermined.

Sequenced here: PBMCs from blood, sampled about 23 months after vaccination. This receptor was identified in a man between 50 and 75 years old who received an inactivated influenza vaccine. The chain has TRBV6-1 and TRBJ2-3; no clear D gene. The CDR3 bases are TGTGCCAGCAAGATCGGAAGAGTAGTACGCACAGATACGCAGTATTTT. Translated, it gives CASKIGRVVRTDTQYF.